This T cell receptor (beta chain) stems from a study of cytomegalovirus exposure and HLA in healthy donors (dated by TCRdb to the late 2010s). General notes on the study: In an earlier analysis of several hundred of the donors, less than 350 Gb of sequence data and 100 million or so unique TCR beta sequences from 180 million or so T cells were reported. An early release that covered around 590 HLA-typed donors contained about 290 gigabases of sequencing data and 65 million to 100 million unique TCR sequences. Of the roughly 390 genotyped donors, 65% to 90% were placed in the genetic ancestry cluster associated with self-reported Caucasian donors. The study aimed to test whether cataloging public T cell receptors could reveal signatures of past pathogen exposure. Using immunosequencing, the study profiled T cell repertoires from roughly 650 subjects and related those repertoires to cytomegalovirus serostatus. A separate validation cohort of about 110 different subjects was used in addition to the roughly 670-subject first cohort. The study combined high-throughput TCR immunosequencing, statistical association of individual TCRs with disease status, and machine learning to predict cytomegalovirus infection status. A later analysis re-analyzed previously published TCR beta repertoires from about 730 donors and added high-resolution HLA genotyping to study TCR occurrence patterns. The later analysis used no new phenotypic data to find candidate immune exposures, relying instead on TCR beta sequences and their occurrence across donors. In an earlier analysis of 587 of the donors, high-throughput TCR beta sequencing was used to judge whether each TCR beta V gene segment behaved as functional or pseudogenic. Alongside the repertoire data, information on donor age, sex, ethnicity and CMV serostatus was compiled. A later genetic analysis used genome-wide SNP genotypes for about 55% of the 666 donors, treating that subset as a discovery cohort. Every repertoire in the discovery cohort had been generated on one and the same sequencing platform. Both class I and class II loci were covered by HLA typing, at four-digit resolution. Typing coverage differed by locus: A, B, C, DRB1 and DQB1 were typed in about 629-640 donors, DQA1 in 500 to 550, DPA1 in 600 to 610, and DPB1 in just under 480. A handful of DR-DQ haplotypes were handled as single units for association and clustering because linkage in the cohort was strong. Among roughly 400 genotyped donors of the cohort, an average of around 240,000 unique TCR beta nucleotide sequences were sequenced per donor, about a sixth of them non-productive.

The library was generated by the immunoSEQ multiplex PCR assay. The multiplex PCR relied on a mix of 60 forward primers for TCR Vbeta segments and 13 reverse primers for TCR Jbeta segments. Amplification of the CDR3 region of rearranged TCR beta genes was performed with a multiplex PCR assay on genomic DNA. Amplified TCR beta libraries were sequenced as 87-base-pair reads on the Illumina HiSeq System. On the authors' methods: A later analysis tallied around 82 million unique TCR beta chains across the 600 to 700 repertoires, and about 12 million of those chains were shared by two or more donors. A nearest-neighbor algorithm error-corrected the raw reads and collapsed the reads into unique sequences, merging closely related sequences to remove PCR and sequencing errors. CDR3 sequences were aligned to IMGT reference sequences to assign V, D and J gene segments. For a sequence to be retained, at least a six-nucleotide match to both a V gene segment and a J gene segment was required. Rearrangements were called productive when the CDR3 lacked stop codons and stayed in frame with V and J; all others were non-productive. CDR3 was defined by IMGT convention, running from the second conserved V-encoded cysteine to the conserved J-encoded phenylalanine. Sequences without an unambiguous match to a single V gene segment were excluded from the earlier analysis of several hundred of the donors. In an earlier analysis of several hundred of the donors, a V segment was called functional when productive rearrangements were above 56.7%, and segregating when the standard deviation between donors exceeded 5%. To diagnose cytomegalovirus status from the catalog of TCR beta chain sequences, a statistical classification framework was built. A later analysis assigned V and J genes by comparing TCR nucleotide sequences with IMGT/GENE-DB human TR gene sequences. A later analysis assigned CDR3 sequences and most-parsimonious VDJ recombination scenarios with the TCRdist pipeline. In a later analysis, each TCR beta chain was defined by its CDR3 amino acid sequence together with its V-gene family, and reads without a unique V-gene family were excluded. In a later analysis, a few hundred highly shared, low-generation-probability nucleotide sequences were removed to address suspected cross-contamination and a sequencing artifact. In a later analysis, a clonal expansion index was calculated for each public chain from normalized within-repertoire ranks of inferred template counts. A later analysis computed generation probabilities with a VDJ recombination model fitted to out-of-frame rearrangements, and checked the results against IGoR. In a later analysis, TCR-TCR, TCR-HLA and TCR-CMV co-occurrence was scored with hypergeometric tests, and a repertoire-size bias correction was applied to TCR pairs. A later analysis estimated false discovery rates by permuting HLA or CMV assignments 20 times. In a later analysis, co-occurring TCRs were grouped with DBSCAN, and TCRdist sequence similarity was added when clustering was performed within HLA-allele-positive subsets. Co-occurrence clustering excluded repertoires with fewer than 30,000 or more than 120,000 public chains, plus five with anomalous nucleotide sharing. The immuneACCESS repertoire file appears here via TCRdb, limited to in-frame rearrangements. These files lack a portion of the clones; in checked studies, under half of the deficit traces to unresolved V genes, and the cause of the others is not known. Clone size and V and J calls were adopted from that table, with D and trimming inferred from the DNA. The sample table shows approximately 150,000 clones, and roughly four fifths are seen once. Of the sample, around 2.4% falls within the top ten clones.

The cohort comprised 550 to 700 healthy bone marrow donors. At the time of sampling, all cohort members were nominally healthy, though unrecorded immune exposures were likely present. The donor was CMV seronegative and was included in the group of a few hundred seronegative cohort members. A peripheral blood sample was provided by each donor, and peripheral blood mononuclear cells were used for TCR beta sequencing. Genomic DNA extraction from the blood cell samples was performed with the Qiagen DNeasy Blood Extraction Kit. Looking up the germline V gene (reference sequence) yields CDR1 SEHNR and CDR2 FQNEAQ. Trimmed from V: 7 bases; trimmed from J: 1 base; junction bases lacking a gene match: 5. The CDR3 runs 15 residues from the cysteine to the phenylalanine. The retained sequence is limited to the CDR3, 45 bases, with the frame set at the first base. Details on this clone: The clone's antigen remains unknown. One base away there is no much larger clone; base qualities are not given.

What the work shows at the level of the full study, not this receptor alone: In a later analysis, around 15,000 TCR beta sequences were associated with specific HLA alleles at a false discovery rate of 0.05. According to a later analysis, parvovirus B19, influenza, CMV and Epstein-Barr virus appeared linked to several top co-occurrence clusters. The authors suggested that the approach could potentially be generalized to other disease states and immunological phenotypes. A later genetic analysis associated a missense DCLRE1C variant with V-gene and J-gene trimming of TCR beta chains, and an independent cohort replicated the association. A cluster of highly shared sequence variants was judged likely to be a technical artifact of the sequencing pipeline. Immune exposure information for the cohort was limited to CMV serostatus. Three of the identified cytomegalovirus-associated TCR beta chains were confirmed in vitro to be specific for cytomegalovirus antigens. Some IMGT-functional V segments, including TRBV6-2 and TRBV6-3, could not be told apart with the 87-base-pair reads, so those segments were excluded. Strong co-occurrence of HLA alleles, especially DR and DQ, made assigning TCR associations to individual alleles difficult. This cohort had only TCR beta chains sequenced, and the lack of alpha or paired-chain data limited which features could be detected. Most CMV-associated TCR beta chains appeared to be HLA-restricted in a later analysis, and the HLA associations seemed to be driven largely by CMV exposure. A later genetic analysis reported fewer N-insertions in productive TCRs among donors in an Asian-associated ancestry cluster than the roughly 700-donor mean. Broadly in line with IMGT annotations, most TCR beta V segments showed up in productive rearrangements about 90% or about 30% of the time in an earlier analysis of under 700 of the donors. Correlated functional status among segregating V segments might reflect linkage disequilibrium, but an unknown experimental factor could not be ruled out. Compared with equally common non-associated chains, HLA-associated TCR beta chains in a later analysis were more clonally expanded and had lower generation probabilities. A total of fewer than 200 TCR beta chains were listed by the study as associated with cytomegalovirus. Because HLA typing was missing for some donors at each locus, association tests included only the typed subset. Most TCR sequences were observed very rarely across donors, whereas some public TCRs were present in many individuals. A further reported finding was that TCR beta sequences accurately predicted the HLA-A and HLA-B alleles for most subjects in the first cohort. Presence/absence analyses assumed roughly uniform sequencing depth across donors, an assumption that may not hold. The classifier was reported to diagnose cytomegalovirus status with high specificity and sensitivity in both the original and validation cohorts. Because counts were too low, more than 15 rarely observed V segments, including chromosome 9 orphons, were excluded from the earlier analysis of under 650 of the donors. In a later analysis, the rate of TCR association differed among HLA loci, with DRB1 alleles having the most associated TCRs and HLA-C alleles having the fewest.

The sample comprised PBMCs. The sequence derives from a female donor in good health and CMV-seronegative. The V and J genes are TRBV7-9 and TRBJ2-5; TRBD2 lines up with 11 middle nucleotides. The CDR3 sequence is CASTPGLAAQETQYF. Here is the DNA: TGTGCCAGCACCCCGGGACTAGCGGCCCAAGAGACCCAGTACTTC.